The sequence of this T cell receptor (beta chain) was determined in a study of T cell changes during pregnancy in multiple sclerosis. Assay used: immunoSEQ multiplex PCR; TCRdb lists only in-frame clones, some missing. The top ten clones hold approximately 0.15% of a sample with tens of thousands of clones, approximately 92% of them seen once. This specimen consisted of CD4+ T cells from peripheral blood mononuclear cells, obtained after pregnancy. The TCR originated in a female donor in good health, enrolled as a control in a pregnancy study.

CDR3 sequence reads: CASTAGETQYF. The CDR3 coding sequence is TGTGCCAGCACCGCGGGGGAGACCCAGTACTTC. The chain carries TRBV7-6 and TRBJ2-5, with D possibly matching TRBD2 (6 bases). This CDR3 spans 11 amino acids. V lost 7 bases and J 5 bases, leaving 8 bases between the germline ends. Germline assignment: CDR1 SGHVS and CDR2 FNYEAQ.